This TCR beta chain was captured in a study of T-cell memory formation after mild COVID-19. This CDR3 spans 14 amino acids. Germline CDR1 is SEHNR and CDR2 is FQNEAQ (reference sequence). Trimming shortened V by 1 base and J by 1 base, and 7 bases separated the two germline ends. About this clonotype: What it binds is not known.

Using its own MiXCR run on the 5' RACE reads, TCRdb lists one record per CDR3 protein. The profile shows about 210,000 distinct CDR3 sequences, more than 9% of them singletons. Whole-study results and caveats: Certain responding clones were present in pre-infection memory, suggesting participation of cross-reactive memory.

The J gene is TRBJ2-5, the V gene TRBV7-9; unclear D gene. The sequence derives from a young man who had mild COVID-19 (a few samples of this study predate the infection). Cell type and time point are not known. The sample was PBMCs or a T cell subset sorted from them (not recorded which). Here the CDR3 DNA reads TGTGCCAGCAGCTTAGGGCAGATCCAAGAGACCCAGTACTTC. This encodes CASSLGQIQETQYF. Complete variable domain (other parts from reference TRBV7-9 and TRBJ2-5): DTGVSQNPRHKITKRGQNVTFRCDPISEHNRLYWYRQTLGQGPEFLTYFQNEAQLEKSRLLSDRFSAERPKGSFSTLEIQRTEQGDSAMYLCASSLGQIQETQYFGPGTRLLVL.